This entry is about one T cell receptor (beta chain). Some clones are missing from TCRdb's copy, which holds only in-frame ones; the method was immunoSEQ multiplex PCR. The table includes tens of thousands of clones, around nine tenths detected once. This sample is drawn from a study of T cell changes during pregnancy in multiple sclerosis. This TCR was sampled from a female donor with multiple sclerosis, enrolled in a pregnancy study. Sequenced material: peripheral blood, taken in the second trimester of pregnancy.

The DNA for the CDR3 is TGTGCCAGCAGCGAGGGAGGGGAAAAACTGTTTTTT. It translates to CASSEGGEKLFF. V is TRBV9 and J is TRBJ1-4; D ambiguous. V lost 3 bases, J lost 8 bases, and 8 bases lay in between. Looked up from germline, CDR1 is SGDLS and CDR2 is YYNGEE. The CDR3 runs 12 residues.